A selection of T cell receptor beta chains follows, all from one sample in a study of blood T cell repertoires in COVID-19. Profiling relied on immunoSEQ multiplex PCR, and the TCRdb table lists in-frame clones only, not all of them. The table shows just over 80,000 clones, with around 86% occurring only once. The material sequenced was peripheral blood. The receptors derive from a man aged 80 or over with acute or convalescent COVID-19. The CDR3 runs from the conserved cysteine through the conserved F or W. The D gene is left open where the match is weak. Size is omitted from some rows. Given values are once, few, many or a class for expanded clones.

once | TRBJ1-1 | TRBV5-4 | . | CASSERTANTEAFF | TGTGCCAGCAGCGAACGGACAGCCAACACTGAAGCTTTCTTT
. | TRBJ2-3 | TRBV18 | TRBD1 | CASSDDRGGTDTQYF | TGTGCCAGCTCAGACGACAGGGGTGGTACAGATACGCAGTATTTT
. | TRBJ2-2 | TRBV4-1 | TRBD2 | CASSQDAIKRGTRVNTGELFF | TGCGCCAGCAGCCAAGATGCGATTAAAAGAGGGACTAGGGTTAACACCGGGGAGCTGTTTTTT
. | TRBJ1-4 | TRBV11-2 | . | CASSLDRGSWRATNEKLFF | TGTGCCAGCAGCTTAGATCGTGGCAGTTGGCGGGCTACTAATGAAAAACTGTTTTTT
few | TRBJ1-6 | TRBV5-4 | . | CASSLNTGISPLHF | TGTGCCAGCAGCTTGAATACAGGGATTTCACCCCTCCACTTT
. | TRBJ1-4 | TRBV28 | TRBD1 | CASSPPGQGREKLFF | TGTGCCAGCAGTCCTCCGGGACAGGGGAGAGAAAAACTGTTTTTT
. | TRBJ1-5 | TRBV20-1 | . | CSARDGQPQHF | TGCAGTGCTAGAGACGGTCAGCCCCAGCATTTT
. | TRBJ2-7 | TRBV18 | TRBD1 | CASSQGRVQGADEQYF | TGTGCCAGCTCACAGGGGAGAGTACAGGGGGCCGACGAGCAGTACTTC
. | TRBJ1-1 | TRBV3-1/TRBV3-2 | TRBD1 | CASSPTGVTEAFF | TGTGCCAGCAGCCCTACAGGGGTCACTGAAGCTTTCTTT
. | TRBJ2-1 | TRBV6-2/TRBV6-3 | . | CASSYLADPTNEQFF | TGTGCCAGCAGTTACTTAGCGGACCCCACTAATGAGCAGTTCTTC
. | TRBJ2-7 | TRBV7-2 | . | CASSPGLSTYEQYF | TGTGCCAGCAGCCCGGGACTGTCAACCTACGAGCAGTACTTC
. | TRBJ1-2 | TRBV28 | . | CASSGGARIYGYTF | TGTGCCAGCAGTGGGGGGGCGCGGATCTATGGCTACACCTTC
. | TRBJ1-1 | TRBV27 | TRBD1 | CASSLKGARTEAFF | TGTGCCAGCAGTTTAAAGGGGGCGCGGACTGAAGCTTTCTTT
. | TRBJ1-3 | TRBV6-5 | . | CASSPREAGNTIYF | TGTGCCAGCAGCCCCAGGGAGGCTGGAAACACCATATATTTT
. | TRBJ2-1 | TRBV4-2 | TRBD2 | CASSQETSGRFDEQFF | TGTGCCAGCAGCCAAGAAACTAGCGGGAGGTTTGATGAGCAGTTCTTC
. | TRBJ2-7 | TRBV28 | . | CASSLGQYEQYF | TGTGCCAGCAGTTTAGGACAGTACGAGCAGTACTTC
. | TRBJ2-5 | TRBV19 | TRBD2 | CASSRASGIQETQYF | TGTGCCAGTAGTCGGGCTAGCGGGATCCAAGAGACCCAGTACTTC
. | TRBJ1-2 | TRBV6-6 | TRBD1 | CASSYSRNRGPYGYTF | TGTGCCAGCAGTTACTCGAGGAACAGGGGCCCCTATGGCTACACCTTC
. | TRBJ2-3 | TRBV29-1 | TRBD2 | CSVLLAGGGSTDTQYF | TGCAGCGTTTTACTAGCGGGAGGAGGGAGCACAGATACGCAGTATTTT
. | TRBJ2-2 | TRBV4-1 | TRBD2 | CASSQGGGLAGTGELFF | TGCGCCAGCAGCCAAGGGGGAGGACTAGCGGGCACCGGGGAGCTGTTTTTT
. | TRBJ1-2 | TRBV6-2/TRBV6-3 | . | CASSWESYGYTF | TGTGCCAGCAGTTGGGAGAGTTATGGCTACACCTTC
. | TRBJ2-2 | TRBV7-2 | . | CASSLVAGMNTGELFF | TGTGCCAGCAGCTTAGTAGCAGGGATGAACACCGGGGAGCTGTTTTTT
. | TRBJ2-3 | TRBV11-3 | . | CASSPRGTDTQYF | TGTGCCAGCAGCCCCAGGGGCACAGATACGCAGTATTTT
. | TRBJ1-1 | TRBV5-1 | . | CASSVQGRDTEAFF | TGCGCCAGCAGCGTACAGGGAAGAGACACTGAAGCTTTCTTT
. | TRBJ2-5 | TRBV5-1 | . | CASSQTGRGVQETQYF | TGCGCCAGCAGCCAGACAGGGCGGGGGGTACAAGAGACCCAGTACTTC
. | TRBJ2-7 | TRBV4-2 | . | CASSPGVEQYF | TGTGCCAGCAGCCCGGGGGTCGAGCAGTACTTC
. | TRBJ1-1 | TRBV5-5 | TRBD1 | CASSPGQGNTEAFF | TGTGCCAGCAGCCCGGGACAGGGGAACACTGAAGCTTTCTTT
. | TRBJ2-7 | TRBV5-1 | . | CASSQMGGQSYEQYF | TGCGCCAGCAGCCAGATGGGGGGACAGAGCTACGAGCAGTACTTC
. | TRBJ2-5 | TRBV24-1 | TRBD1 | CATSDPGQGYQETQYF | TGTGCCACCAGTGACCCGGGACAGGGGTACCAAGAGACCCAGTACTTC
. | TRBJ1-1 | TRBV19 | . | CASSIGATALSTEAFF | TGTGCCAGTAGTATAGGGGCCACAGCCCTGAGCACTGAAGCTTTCTTT
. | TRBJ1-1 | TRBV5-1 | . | CASSPGGRQNTEAFF | TGCGCCAGCAGCCCCGGGGGACGGCAGAACACTGAAGCTTTCTTT
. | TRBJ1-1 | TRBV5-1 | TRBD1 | CASSLGGDSTEAFF | TGCGCCAGCAGCCTAGGGGGCGATAGCACTGAAGCTTTCTTT
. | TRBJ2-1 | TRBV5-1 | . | CASSLEPQNNEQFF | TGCGCCAGCAGCTTAGAACCACAGAACAATGAGCAGTTCTTC
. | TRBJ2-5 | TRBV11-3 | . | CASSLRRDETQYF | TGTGCCAGCAGCTTACGGAGGGATGAGACCCAGTACTTC
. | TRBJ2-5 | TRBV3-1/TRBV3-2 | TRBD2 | CASSSKAGIGQYF | TGTGCCAGCAGCTCCAAAGCGGGGATAGGCCAGTACTTC
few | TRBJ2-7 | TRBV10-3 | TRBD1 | CAISGQGAGEQYF | TGTGCCATCAGTGGACAGGGGGCGGGCGAGCAGTACTTC
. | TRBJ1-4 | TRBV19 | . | CASSPRQKFRSEKLFF | TGTGCCAGTAGTCCCCGACAGAAGTTTAGAAGTGAAAAACTGTTTTTT
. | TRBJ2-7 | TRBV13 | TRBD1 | CASSRSGTGGYEQYF | TGTGCCAGCAGCCGCTCCGGGACAGGGGGCTACGAGCAGTACTTC
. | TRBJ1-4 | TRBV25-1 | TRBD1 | CASSELGQGALEKLFF | TGTGCCAGCAGTGAATTGGGCCAGGGGGCGCTTGAAAAACTGTTTTTT